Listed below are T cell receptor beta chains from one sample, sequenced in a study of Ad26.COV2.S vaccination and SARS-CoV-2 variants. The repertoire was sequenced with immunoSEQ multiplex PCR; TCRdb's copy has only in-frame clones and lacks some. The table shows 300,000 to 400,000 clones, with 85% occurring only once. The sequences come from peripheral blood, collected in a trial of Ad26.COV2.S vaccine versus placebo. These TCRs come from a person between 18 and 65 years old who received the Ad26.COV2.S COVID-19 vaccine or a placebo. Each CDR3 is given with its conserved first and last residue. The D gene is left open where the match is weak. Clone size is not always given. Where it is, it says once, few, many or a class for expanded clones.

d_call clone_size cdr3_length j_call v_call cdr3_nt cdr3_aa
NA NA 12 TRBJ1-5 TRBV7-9 TGTGCCAGCAGCCTCTCGGAGGGGCCCCAGCATTTT CASSLSEGPQHF
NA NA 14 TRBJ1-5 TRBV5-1 TGCGCCAGCAGTCAAGGGACGGAAAATCAGCCCCAGCATTTT CASSQGTENQPQHF
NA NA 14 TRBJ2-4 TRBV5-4 TGTGCCAGCAGCCCGGAACGGGGGACAAACATTCAGTACTTC CASSPERGTNIQYF
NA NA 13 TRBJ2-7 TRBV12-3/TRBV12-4 TGTGCCAGCAGTAGAACAGGGACCTACGAGCAGTACTTC CASSRTGTYEQYF
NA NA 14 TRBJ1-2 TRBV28 TGTGCCAGCAGCCAACCCCGGTTACCTGTTGGTAAAGCCTTC CASSQPRLPVGKAF
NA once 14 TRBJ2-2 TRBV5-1 TGCGCCAGCAGCTTGTATGCAGGGACCGGGGAGCTGTTTTTT CASSLYAGTGELFF
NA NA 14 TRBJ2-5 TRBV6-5 TGTGCCAGCAGTTACTCGGGGGACCGAGAGACCCAGTACTTC CASSYSGDRETQYF
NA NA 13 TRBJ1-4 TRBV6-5 TGTGCCAGCAGTCTGAAGAATAATGAAAAACTGTTTTTT CASSLKNNEKLFF
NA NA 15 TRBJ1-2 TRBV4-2 TGTGCCAGCAGCCAAGAAGGAGGTGGCGGCTATGGCTACACCTTC CASSQEGGGGYGYTF
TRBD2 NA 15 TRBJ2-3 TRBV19 TGTGCCACGCGGGGGGCCGGGGGAAGAACAGATACGCAGTATTTT CATRGAGGRTDTQYF
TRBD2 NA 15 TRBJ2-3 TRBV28 TGTGCCAGCAGTTGGGGGGGTATCGACTCAGATACGCAGTATTTT CASSWGGIDSDTQYF
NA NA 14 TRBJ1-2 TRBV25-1 TGTGCCAGCACCCCCCCTGGGCGGATCTATGGCTACACCTTC CASTPPGRIYGYTF
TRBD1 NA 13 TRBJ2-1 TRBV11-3 TGTGCCAGCAGCTTTGGACAGGGGCGTGAGCAGTTCTTC CASSFGQGREQFF
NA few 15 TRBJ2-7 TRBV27 TGTGCCAGCAGTCCCCGGGGAAACCTCCTCTACGAGCAGTACTTC CASSPRGNLLYEQYF
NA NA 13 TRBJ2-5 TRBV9 TGTGCCAGCAGCGTAGCGGTTCAGGAGACCCAGTACTTC CASSVAVQETQYF